The 10 T cell receptor beta chains reported below all come from one sample, sequenced in a study of CD4 T cell repertoires in COVID-19. No culture step preceded sequencing of the ex vivo isolated memory T cells. Clones were read by immunoSEQ multiplex PCR, and TCRdb kept only the in-frame ones, dropping some. The sample lists approximately 8,400 clones; approximately 81% were seen once. The sample consisted of effector memory CD4+ T cells from blood, taken before the COVID-19 pandemic. All receptors derive from a human donor who had COVID-19.

The rearrangement uses TRBV11-3 and TRBJ2-2; TRBD2 matches at 7 bases. The CDR3 is 16 residues long. The trim removed 5 bases at V and 5 bases at J, leaving 11 bases unmatched. Looked up from germline, CDR1 is SGHNT and CDR2 is YENEEA. The CDR3 DNA is TGTGCCAGCAGCCAAGGGGCGGGAGCGGTGACCGGGGAGCTGTTTTTT. Protein: CASSQGAGAVTGELFF.

The chain has TRBV11-2 and TRBJ2-1; 9 nucleotides align to TRBD1. Looked up from germline, CDR1 is SGHAT and CDR2 is FQNNGV. Germline trimming cut 8 bases from V and 4 bases from J; bases unmatched to any gene: 6. CDR3 length: 14 residues. CDR3: CASGGQGPYNEQFF. DNA for the CDR3: TGTGCCAGCGGCGGACAGGGGCCATACAATGAGCAGTTCTTC.

The V gene is TRBV18, the J gene TRBJ2-7, with 14 bases aligning to TRBD2. Unmatched junction bases numbered 5, after V lost 0 bases and J lost 1 base. In germline, CDR1 is KGHSH, CDR2 LQKENI. The CDR3 runs to 18 residues. CDR3 sequence: CASSPPGTSGSFSYEQYF. CDR3 nucleotides: TGTGCCAGCTCACCACCCGGGACTAGCGGGAGTTTTTCCTACGAGCAGTACTTC.

A single count supports this clone. The CDR3 reads CASSYGQTGAYGYTF. Here the CDR3 DNA reads TGTGCCAGCAGCTATGGACAGACTGGGGCCTATGGCTACACCTTC. The chain employs TRBV11-2 and TRBJ1-2; the D gene is possibly TRBD1 (6 bases). The CDR3 length is 15 residues. Germline CDR1 is SGHAT and CDR2 is FQNNGV. V shed 4 bases and J shed 4 bases, with 16 bases lying between them.

This chain links TRBV6-1 with TRBJ1-1; TRBD1 aligns across 8 bases. Trimming at V came to 8 bases and at J to 4 bases, leaving 9 bases not matched to a gene. The CDR3 covers 14 residues. CDR1 and CDR2 (germline): MNHNS, SASEGT. Here the CDR3 reads CASGRSTGGTEAFF. CDR3 DNA sequence: TGTGCCAGCGGAAGAAGTACAGGGGGCACTGAAGCTTTCTTT.

The table lists this clone with a count of one. This chain links TRBV18 with TRBJ2-7; D may be TRBD1 (6 bases). V lost 1 base to trimming and J lost 6 bases, with 10 bases between them. Germline lookup yields CDR1 KGHSH and CDR2 LQKENI. The length of the CDR3 is 13 residues. This CDR3 reads CASSPLRDTEQYF. Here the CDR3 DNA reads TGTGCCAGCTCACCACTCCGGGACACCGAGCAGTACTTC.

This clone was seen a single time. The rearrangement uses TRBV19 and TRBJ2-2, with 7 bases matching TRBD2. V lost 3 bases, J lost 7 bases, and 14 bases stayed unmatched. CDR3 length: 17 amino acids. The germline V gene encodes CDR1 LNHDA and CDR2 SQIVND (reference sequence). CDR3 sequence: CASSMRGEGRADGELFF. The CDR3 coding sequence is TGTGCCAGTAGTATGCGAGGGGAGGGAAGGGCAGACGGGGAGCTGTTTTTT.

The genes are TRBV7-2 and TRBJ1-1; the D gene is possibly TRBD1 (5 bases). V was pared by 5 bases and J by 0 bases, with 13 bases between. CDR3 size: 15 residues. Germline CDR1 is SGHTA and CDR2 is FQGNSA. In DNA, the CDR3 is TGTGCCAGCAGCCATGGGCGGGGGATGAACACTGAAGCTTTCTTT. As protein: CASSHGRGMNTEAFF.

The rearrangement uses TRBV5-8 and TRBJ1-5; 7 nucleotides agree with TRBD1. This CDR3 is built from 14 residues. Trimming removed 3 bases from V and 4 bases from J; junction bases left unmatched: 4. Germline V gene lookup returns CDR1 SGHTS and CDR2 YDEGEE. The CDR3 region has the DNA TGTGCCAGCAGCTCCCCAGGGGGGAATCAGCCCCAGCATTTT. It specifies CASSSPGGNQPQHF. Filled out from reference TRBV5-8 and TRBJ1-5, the complete variable domain reads EAGVTQSPTHLIKTRGQQATLRCSPISGHTSVYWYQQALGLGLQFLLWYDEGEERNRGNFPPRFSGRQFPNYSSELNVNALELEDSALYLCASSSPGGNQPQHFGDGTRLSIL.

This clone was counted a few times. V usage is TRBV6-5 and J usage is TRBJ2-2, with 13 bases aligning to TRBD2. The junction had 5 bases not matched to a gene; V was cut back by 6 bases and J by 7 bases. Per the germline V gene, CDR1 is MNHEY and CDR2 is SVGAGI. The CDR3 runs 15 residues. CDR3 coding DNA: TGTGCCAGCAGCCCCGGACTAGCGGGAGTCGGGGAGCTGTTTTTT. Protein product: CASSPGLAGVGELFF.